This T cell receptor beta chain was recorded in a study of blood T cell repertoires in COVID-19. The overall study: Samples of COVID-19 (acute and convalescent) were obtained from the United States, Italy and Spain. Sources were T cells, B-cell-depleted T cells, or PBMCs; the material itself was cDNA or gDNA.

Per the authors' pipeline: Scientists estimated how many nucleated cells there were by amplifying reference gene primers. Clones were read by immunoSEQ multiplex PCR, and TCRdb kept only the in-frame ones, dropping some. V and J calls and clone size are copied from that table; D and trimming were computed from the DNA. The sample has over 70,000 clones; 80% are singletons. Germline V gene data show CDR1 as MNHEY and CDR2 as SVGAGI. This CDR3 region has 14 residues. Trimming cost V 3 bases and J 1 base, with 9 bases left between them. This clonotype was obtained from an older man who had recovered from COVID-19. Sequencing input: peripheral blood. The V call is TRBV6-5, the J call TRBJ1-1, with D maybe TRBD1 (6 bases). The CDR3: CASSYGGANTEAFF. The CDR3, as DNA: TGTGCCAGCAGTTATGGGGGCGCGAACACTGAAGCTTTCTTT.